This entry lists 21 T cell receptor beta chains sequenced from one sample in a study of cytomegalovirus exposure and HLA in healthy donors. It was with 60 Vbeta and 13 Jbeta primers that the PCR ran. Using immunoSEQ multiplex PCR, the repertoire was profiled, and TCRdb retains in-frame clones only, with some absent. The sample has fewer than 200,000 clones; approximately 71% are singletons. Sequencing used PBMCs. The receptors stem from a girl aged 5 to 17 in good health and CMV-seronegative.

The J gene is TRBJ1-1, the V gene TRBV29-1; D gene unclear. Germline lookup yields CDR1 SQVTM and CDR2 ANQGSEA. V dropped 7 bases and J dropped 4 bases, with 16 bases sitting between them. This CDR3 contains 13 residues. CDR3 bases: TGCAGCGCCGAAAGGGCGCGGGGCACTGAAGCTTTCTTT. Encoded protein: CSAERARGTEAFF. The complete variable domain, with remaining parts taken from reference TRBV29-1 and TRBJ1-1, reads SAVISQKPSRDICQRGTSLTIQCQVDSQVTMMFWYRQQPGQSLTLIATANQGSEATYESGFVIDKFPISRPNLTFSTLTVSNMSPEDSSIYLCSAERARGTEAFFGQGTRLTVV.

The chain joins TRBV5-1 to TRBJ1-5; perhaps TRBD1 as D (5 bases). The CDR3 runs to 16 residues. Deletions cut 0 bases from V and 5 bases from J, with 15 bases between. The germline V gene encodes CDR1 SGHRS and CDR2 YFSETQ. DNA of the CDR3: TGCGCCAGCAGCTTGGCGGCGGGGGTGGGAGATCAGCCCCAGCATTTT. This gives the protein CASSLAAGVGDQPQHF. Filled out from reference TRBV5-1 and TRBJ1-5, the complete variable domain reads KAGVTQTPRYLIKTRGQQVTLSCSPISGHRSVSWYQQTPGQGLQFLFEYFSETQRNKGNFPGRFSGRQFSNSRSEMNVSTLELGDSALYLCASSLAAGVGDQPQHFGDGTRLSIL.

The V gene is TRBV5-6, the J gene TRBJ2-1; 7 bases match TRBD2. The CDR3 totals 16 residues. Germline V lookup: CDR1 SGHDT, CDR2 YYEEEE. Trimming took 4 bases from V and 6 from J; bases not matched to a gene: 13. The CDR3 loop is CASSLDSGFGSNEQFF. The CDR3 DNA sequence: TGTGCCAGCAGCCTAGATAGCGGGTTTGGGTCCAATGAGCAGTTCTTC.

This clone has only one observation. This chain joins TRBV11-3 and TRBJ2-1; 7 nucleotides align to TRBD1. Germline values: CDR1 SGHNT, CDR2 YENEEA. With 5 bases clipped from V and 15 bases from J, the junction kept 10 bases outside the gene matches. The CDR3 totals 12 residues. CDR3 nucleotide sequence: TGTGCCAGCAGCCGAGACAGGGAATTCCCGTTCTTC. This translates into CASSRDREFPFF. The whole variable domain, remainder taken from reference TRBV11-3 and TRBJ2-1, is EAGVVQSPRYKIIEKKQPVAFWCNPISGHNTLYWYLQNLGQGPELLIRYENEEAVDDSQLPKDRFSAERLKGVDSTLKIQPAELGDSAVYLCASSRDREFPFFGPGTRLTVL.

The rearrangement uses TRBV10-3 and TRBJ2-6; TRBD1 aligns across 11 bases. This CDR3 comprises 21 residues. V shed 3 bases, J shed 3 bases, and the junction held 16 bases outside the gene matches. Germline CDR1 reads ENHRY; CDR2 reads SYGVKD. CDR3: CAISDTNSLGQGAGGANVLTF. CDR3 nucleotide sequence: TGTGCCATCAGTGACACCAACTCCCTTGGACAGGGGGCAGGTGGGGCCAACGTCCTGACTTTC.

The chain links TRBV5-1 to TRBJ1-6, with TRBD1 matching 8 bases. Germline lookup yields CDR1 SGHRS and CDR2 YFSETQ. The CDR3 consists of 15 residues. The trim removed 3 bases at V and 9 bases at J, leaving 8 bases unmatched. CDR3 sequence reads: CASSWGRGQGSPLHF. The CDR3 region has the DNA TGCGCCAGCAGCTGGGGCAGGGGGCAGGGTTCACCCCTCCACTTT.

This clone has a handful of counts. This rearrangement joins TRBV7-2 to TRBJ2-7, with D perhaps TRBD1 (5 bases). Per germline, CDR1 SGHTA and CDR2 FQGNSA. The CDR3 length is 14 residues. Trimming pared 1 base from V and 6 bases from J, leaving 13 bases between. In nucleotides, the CDR3 is TGTGCCAGCAGCTTAGTGGTGGACACTCGCGAGCAGTACTTC. Protein sequence: CASSLVVDTREQYF.

The gene calls are TRBV19 and TRBJ1-5; tentative D call: TRBD1 (6 bases). The germline V gene has CDR1 LNHDA and CDR2 SQIVND (reference sequence). The length of the CDR3 is 15 residues. Trimming shortened V by 6 bases and J by 5 bases, and 17 bases separated the two germline ends. CDR3 DNA: TGTGCCAGTAGAATCAGGGGTTCAGTTTATCAGCCCCAGCATTTT. The encoded protein is CASRIRGSVYQPQHF.

CDR3 sequence: CASRSGWGITEAFF. CDR3 coding DNA: TGCGCCAGCAGATCGGGATGGGGAATCACTGAAGCTTTCTTT. The V gene is TRBV5-1, the J gene TRBJ1-1; D uncertain. The germline V gene encodes CDR1 SGHRS and CDR2 YFSETQ. V lost 5 bases and J lost 4, with 15 bases in between. The CDR3 is 14 residues long.

Of note for this clone: The identical CDR3 is also encoded by other nucleotide sequences in the sample. The genes are TRBV5-1 and TRBJ2-7; D is possibly TRBD1 (6 bases). The CDR3 is 14 amino acids. Germline V CDR1 and CDR2: SGHRS, YFSETQ. V was pared by 5 bases and J by 1 base, with 13 bases between. CDR3 in amino acids: CASSLTGSSYEQYF. In nucleotides, the CDR3 is TGCGCCAGCAGTCTCACAGGGAGTTCCTACGAGCAGTACTTC.

V gene TRBV6-6 combines with J gene TRBJ2-3; D perhaps matches TRBD2 (5 bases). The CDR3 runs 14 residues. Trimming took 2 bases from V and 0 from J, leaving 6 bases between them. The germline V gene encodes CDR1 MNHNY and CDR2 SVGAGI (reference sequence). The CDR3 is CASSYGSSTDTQYF. The CDR3, as DNA: TGTGCCAGCAGTTACGGGAGCAGCACAGATACGCAGTATTTT.

The rearrangement joins TRBV27 to TRBJ2-7; 7 bases are shared with TRBD1. Germline CDR1 and CDR2: MNHEY and SMNVEV (reference sequence). J gave up 0 bases and V 5 bases, and 7 bases lay outside the gene matches. The CDR3 sequence is 15 residues long. Here the CDR3 DNA reads TGTGCCAGCAGTCTACGGGACAGAAGCTCCTACGAGCAGTACTTC. It yields the protein CASSLRDRSSYEQYF.

The V call is TRBV2, the J call TRBJ2-3; TRBD1 might be the D (6 bases). Trimming left V 5 bases short and J 2 bases short, with 14 bases between. CDR1 is SNHLY and CDR2 is FYNNEI in the germline V gene. The CDR3 is 15 residues long. The CDR3 nucleotides read TGTGCCAGCAGTATCGGGACAAGTACCACAGATACGCAGTATTTT. Encoded protein: CASSIGTSTTDTQYF.

The chain uses TRBV7-9 and TRBJ1-1, with 8 bases fitting TRBD1. The germline V gene has CDR1 SEHNR and CDR2 FQNEAQ (reference sequence). The trim removed 5 bases at V and 0 bases at J, leaving 5 bases unmatched. The CDR3 length is 15 residues. CDR3 protein: CASSPQTGVNTEAFF. CDR3 bases: TGTGCCAGCAGCCCCCAGACAGGGGTGAACACTGAAGCTTTCTTT.

This chain links TRBV5-5 with TRBJ1-1; D uncertain. Trimming removed 4 bases from V and 2 bases from J, with 21 bases in between. This CDR3 is built from 17 residues. Germline-derived CDR1 and CDR2 are SGHKS and YYEKEE (reference sequence). As DNA, the CDR3 is TGTGCCAGCAGCCCGCGAGGGCAGCCGAAAGGTAACACTGAAGCTTTCTTT. It encodes CASSPRGQPKGNTEAFF. Complete variable domain (other parts from reference TRBV5-5 and TRBJ1-1): DAGVTQSPTHLIKTRGQQVTLRCSPISGHKSVSWYQQVLGQGPQFIFQYYEKEERGRGNFPDRFSARQFPNYSSELNVNALLLGDSALYLCASSPRGQPKGNTEAFFGQGTRLTVV.

The chain has TRBV5-1 and TRBJ2-2; D is perhaps TRBD1 (6 bases). The length of the CDR3 is 17 residues. V lost 3 bases, J lost 4 bases, and 19 bases lay in between. The germline V gene has CDR1 SGHRS and CDR2 YFSETQ. CDR3 amino acids: CASSWTASPLGTGELFF. The CDR3 nucleotides read TGCGCCAGCAGCTGGACAGCGTCCCCTCTGGGCACCGGGGAGCTGTTTTTT.

The chain uses TRBV11-3 and TRBJ2-1; 11 nucleotides agree with TRBD2. Germline CDR1 reads SGHNT; CDR2 reads YENEEA. V shed 3 bases and J 10 bases; nucleotides not matched to a gene: 8. This CDR3 comprises 15 residues. The chain's CDR3 is CASSFGTSGLKEQFF. Here the CDR3 DNA reads TGTGCCAGCAGCTTTGGGACTAGCGGTCTCAAAGAGCAGTTCTTC.

This clone was seen only once. V and J are TRBV6-1 and TRBJ1-5; D is unresolved. The germline V and J ends were trimmed by 1 base and 7 bases, with 14 bases remaining between them. Germline-derived CDR1 and CDR2 are MNHNS and SASEGT. This CDR3 has 15 residues. CDR3 bases: TGTGCCAGCAGTGAAGTAGTCTCCGGGGTACAGCCCCAGCATTTT. Amino acid sequence: CASSEVVSGVQPQHF.

This CDR3 reads CASSILSTGISNQPQHF. The CDR3 nucleotides read TGTGCCAGTAGTATACTTTCGACAGGGATCAGCAATCAGCCCCAGCATTTT. V gene TRBV19 combines with J gene TRBJ1-5, with TRBD1 matching over 7 bases. The V gene end was trimmed by 2 bases and the J gene end by 1 base; junction bases not matched to a gene: 8. This CDR3 region has 17 residues. The germline CDR1 and CDR2 sequences are LNHDA and SQIVND (reference sequence).

V and J are TRBV7-6 and TRBJ1-2; tentatively, D is TRBD1 (6 bases). V shed 1 base and J shed 5 bases, with 17 bases lying between them. Germline CDR1 is SGHVS and CDR2 is FNYEAQ. The CDR3 loop spans 16 amino acids. The CDR3 loop reads CASSLEANRVPYGYTF. As DNA, the CDR3 is TGTGCCAGCAGCTTAGAAGCGAACAGGGTACCTTATGGCTACACCTTC.

The V call is TRBV5-1, the J call TRBJ2-2, with D possibly being TRBD2 (7 bases). This CDR3 is 14 amino acids long. CDR1 is SGHRS and CDR2 is YFSETQ in the germline V gene. V gave up 5 bases and J gave up 3 bases, with 11 bases separating them. CDR3 sequence: CASRGGLYTGELFF. CDR3 coding DNA: TGCGCCAGCAGGGGGGGGCTATACACCGGGGAGCTGTTTTTT. The entire variable domain, with the rest obtained from reference TRBV5-1 and TRBJ2-2, is as follows: KAGVTQTPRYLIKTRGQQVTLSCSPISGHRSVSWYQQTPGQGLQFLFEYFSETQRNKGNFPGRFSGRQFSNSRSEMNVSTLELGDSALYLCASRGGLYTGELFFGEGSRLTVL.